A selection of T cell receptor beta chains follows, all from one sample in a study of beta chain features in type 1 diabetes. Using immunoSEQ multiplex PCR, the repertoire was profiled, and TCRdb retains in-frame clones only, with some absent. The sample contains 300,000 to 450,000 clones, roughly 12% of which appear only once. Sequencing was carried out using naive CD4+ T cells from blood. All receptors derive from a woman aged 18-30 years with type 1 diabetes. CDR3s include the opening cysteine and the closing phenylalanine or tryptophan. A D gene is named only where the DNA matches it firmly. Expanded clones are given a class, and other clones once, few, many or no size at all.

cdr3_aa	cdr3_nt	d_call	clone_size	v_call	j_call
CASSRASQGNQPQHF	TGTGCCAGCTCCAGGGCCTCCCAAGGCAATCAGCCCCAGCATTTT	.	.	TRBV18	TRBJ1-5
CASSGDSNYGYTF	TGTGCCAGCTCAGGGGACAGTAACTATGGCTACACCTTC	TRBD1	.	TRBV18	TRBJ1-2
CATSRLQGGEAFF	TGTGCCACCAGCAGATTGCAGGGGGGCGAGGCTTTCTTT	TRBD1	.	TRBV15	TRBJ1-1
CASSSPDRGTYEQYF	TGTGCCAGCAGTTCTCCGGACAGGGGTACCTACGAGCAGTACTTC	TRBD1	.	TRBV6-5	TRBJ2-7
CAISDSTGVGGYTF	TGTGCCATCAGTGACTCCACAGGGGTCGGAGGCTACACCTTC	TRBD1	.	TRBV10-3	TRBJ1-2
CASSSRETEAFF	TGTGCCAGTAGTTCCAGGGAAACTGAAGCTTTCTTT	.	.	TRBV19	TRBJ1-1
CASSFASGNGEQYF	TGTGCCAGCAGTTTCGCGTCAGGGAATGGCGAGCAGTACTTC	.	.	TRBV28	TRBJ2-7
CASSLDGALITDTQYF	TGTGCCAGCAGCTTAGATGGGGCGCTGATCACAGATACGCAGTATTTT	.	.	TRBV7-2	TRBJ2-3
CASSRPGTGVTYEQYF	TGTGCCAGCAGCAGGCCCGGGACAGGGGTGACCTACGAGCAGTACTTC	.	.	TRBV21-1	TRBJ2-7
CASRLQGGADEQYF	TGTGCCAGCAGGCTACAGGGTGGTGCAGACGAGCAGTACTTC	.	.	TRBV6-5	TRBJ2-7
CASSLVGRGTEAFF	TGTGCCAGCAGCTTAGTAGGCAGGGGCACTGAAGCTTTCTTT	.	few	TRBV11-2	TRBJ1-1
CASSPKRGLHGTDTQYF	TGTGCCAGCAGCCCCAAGCGAGGCCTCCACGGCACAGATACGCAGTATTTT	.	few	TRBV13	TRBJ2-3
CASRLGGLAGVYEQYF	TGTGCCAGCAGACTGGGGGGGCTAGCGGGGGTCTACGAGCAGTACTTC	TRBD2	.	TRBV5-6	TRBJ2-7
CAISSPHQGAYEQYF	TGTGCCATCAGTAGCCCCCACCAGGGTGCCTACGAGCAGTACTTC	.	.	TRBV10-3	TRBJ2-7
CASSSGGNYGYTF	TGTGCCAGCAGCTCGGGAGGGAACTATGGCTACACCTTC	.	.	TRBV5-4	TRBJ1-2
CASSLLTDQPQHF	TGTGCCAGCAGTTTGCTAACGGATCAGCCCCAGCATTTT	.	.	TRBV6-6	TRBJ1-5
CASSLAGLAGYNEQFF	TGTGCCAGCAGCTTGGCAGGGCTAGCGGGGTACAATGAGCAGTTCTTC	TRBD2	.	TRBV5-4	TRBJ2-1
CASTNGGPGLAETQYF	TGTGCCAGCACCAACGGGGGTCCCGGGCTAGCAGAGACCCAGTACTTC	.	.	TRBV6-6	TRBJ2-5
CASSGGQGWEQYF	TGTGCCAGCAGCGGGGGACAGGGTTGGGAGCAGTACTTC	TRBD1	.	TRBV9	TRBJ2-7
CASSGTGTNIQYF	TGTGCCAGCAGTGGGACAGGGACAAACATTCAGTACTTC	TRBD1	few	TRBV28	TRBJ2-4
CAWSGDRGPYSNQPQHF	TGTGCCTGGAGTGGGGACAGGGGGCCCTATAGCAATCAGCCCCAGCATTTT	TRBD1	few	TRBV30	TRBJ1-5
CASSLLRNTGELFF	TGTGCCAGCAGCTTATTGCGGAACACCGGGGAGCTGTTTTTT	.	.	TRBV7-3	TRBJ2-2
CASHERGDTEAFF	TGTGCCAGTCACGAGCGGGGCGACACTGAAGCTTTCTTT	.	.	TRBV19	TRBJ1-1
CASTGTPYGYTF	TGTGCCAGTACAGGAACACCCTATGGCTACACCTTC	.	few	TRBV19	TRBJ1-2
CASSQDIQETQYF	TGTGCCAGCTCCCAAGACATCCAAGAGACCCAGTACTTC	.	.	TRBV18	TRBJ2-5
CASSLARTGSSPLHF	TGTGCCAGCAGCTTGGCCCGGACAGGGTCCTCACCCCTCCACTTT	TRBD1	.	TRBV5-4	TRBJ1-6
CASSPLLFRNTGELFF	TGTGCCAGCTCACCACTCTTATTTAGGAACACCGGGGAGCTGTTTTTT	.	.	TRBV18	TRBJ2-2
CASRGVYEQYF	TGTGCCAGCAGGGGAGTCTACGAGCAGTACTTC	.	few	TRBV6-6	TRBJ2-7
CASSYSRVGYGYTF	TGTGCCAGCAGTTACTCCAGGGTTGGCTATGGCTACACCTTC	.	few	TRBV6-5	TRBJ1-2
CASSLKPGRYNEQFF	TGTGCCAGCAGCTTGAAGCCAGGAAGATACAATGAGCAGTTCTTC	.	.	TRBV5-6	TRBJ2-1
CASSGDRAYEQYF	TGTGCCAGCTCCGGGGACAGGGCCTACGAGCAGTACTTC	TRBD1	few	TRBV18	TRBJ2-7
CASSRGTSRGTDTQYF	TGTGCCAGCAGCCGCGGGACTAGCCGAGGGACAGATACGCAGTATTTT	TRBD2	few	TRBV5-4	TRBJ2-3
CASSLSQGYEQYF	TGTGCCAGCAGCTTATCACAGGGGTACGAGCAGTACTTC	TRBD1	.	TRBV7-9	TRBJ2-7
CASSVDRANEQYF	TGTGCCAGTAGTGTGGACAGGGCGAACGAGCAGTACTTC	TRBD1	.	TRBV19	TRBJ2-7
CASSYSNRDYNEQFF	TGTGCCAGCAGTTACTCCAACAGGGACTACAATGAGCAGTTCTTC	.	.	TRBV6-5	TRBJ2-1
CASSEPGRANYGYTF	TGTGCCAGCAGTGAACCCGGGAGAGCTAACTATGGCTACACCTTC	.	few	TRBV6-1	TRBJ1-2
CASSVGGPTDTQYF	TGTGCCAGCAGCGTAGGGGGGCCCACAGATACGCAGTATTTT	.	.	TRBV9	TRBJ2-3
CASSFPGGGGKTQYF	TGTGCCAGCAGCTTCCCTGGAGGGGGCGGGAAGACCCAGTACTTC	.	few	TRBV7-2	TRBJ2-5
CSATPGTGSSYEQYF	TGCAGCGCCACACCGGGGACAGGGTCCTCCTACGAGCAGTACTTC	TRBD1	.	TRBV29-1	TRBJ2-7
CASSSSLTSGIKTSFF	TGCGCCAGCAGCTCCTCCCTGACTAGCGGGATCAAGACGAGCTTCTTC	TRBD2	.	TRBV5-1	TRBJ2-1
CASSLGLAERRFF	TGTGCCAGCAGCCTGGGACTAGCCGAAAGACGGTTCTTC	TRBD2	.	TRBV2	TRBJ2-1
CASSFPRGNTEAFF	TGTGCCAGCAGCTTCCCACGGGGAAACACTGAAGCTTTCTTT	.	.	TRBV5-6	TRBJ1-1